This T cell receptor beta chain comes out of a study of blood T cell repertoires in COVID-19. Background on the study: Samples taken during acute and convalescent COVID-19 were collected in the United States, Italy and Spain. Sources were T cells, B-cell-depleted T cells, or PBMCs; the material itself was cDNA or gDNA.

Only in-frame clones appear in the TCRdb table, and some are missing; sequencing was by immunoSEQ multiplex PCR. The data show some 200,000 clones, just under 85% seen once. CDR1 is SNHLY, CDR2 FYNNEI, per germline. V lost 6 bases and J lost 4; bases outside the gene matches: 8. The CDR3 is made up of 15 amino acids. The source is a human donor with acute or convalescent COVID-19. The donor label of this sample is uncertain. Sequencing used peripheral blood. The chain joins TRBV2 to TRBJ2-5, with 10 bases identical to TRBD2. The CDR3 loop reads CASSSGTSVPETQYF. The CDR3, as DNA: TGTGCCAGCAGCTCCGGGACTAGCGTCCCAGAGACCCAGTACTTC.